This is a list of T cell receptor beta chains from one sample in a study of identical twins. Each CDR3 protein is one row after TCRdb ran MiXCR on the 5' RACE reads. Of roughly 1.6 million distinct CDR3 sequences listed, 25% to 35% are singletons. The specimen was cord blood. These receptors originate from a newborn girl in good health. Each CDR3 is given with its conserved first and last residue. D genes are given only for firm matches. Not all rows give a size; the values are once, few, many and, for expanded clones, a class.

j_call,d_call,v_call,clone_size,cdr3_aa,cdr3_nt
TRBJ2-7,-,TRBV21-1,-,CASSKILQRGYNEQYF,TGTGCCAGCAGCAAAATCTTACAGCGGGGATACAATGAGCAGTACTTC
TRBJ2-3,-,TRBV7-9,few,CASRPRFGGRYTDTQYF,TGTGCCAGCAGACCGCGTTTTGGGGGCCGGTACACAGATACGCAGTATTTT
TRBJ2-6,-,TRBV10-3,-,CAIRNQGSGANVLTF,TGTGCCATCAGGAATCAGGGCTCTGGGGCCAACGTCCTGACTTTC
TRBJ1-4,TRBD1,TRBV28,-,CASRDRGALREKLFF,TGTGCCAGCAGGGACAGGGGCGCGCTTAGGGAAAAACTGTTTTTT
TRBJ1-1,-,TRBV6-5,-,CASSFVPAGHEAFF,TGTGCCAGCAGTTTTGTGCCGGCGGGCCATGAAGCTTTCTTT
TRBJ2-1,TRBD2,TRBV6-1,many,CASSEGLADNEQFF,TGTGCCAGCAGTGAGGGACTAGCGGACAATGAGCAGTTCTTC
TRBJ2-7,-,TRBV28,few,CASSWALRGIEQYF,TGTGCCAGCAGTTGGGCCCTGCGAGGGATCGAGCAGTACTTC
TRBJ2-4,TRBD1,TRBV2,many,CASSEVGQGKNIQYF,TGTGCCAGCAGTGAAGTGGGACAGGGTAAAAACATTCAGTACTTC
TRBJ2-7,-,TRBV7-2,many,CASRSGVSYEQYF,TGTGCCAGCAGATCGGGGGTTTCCTACGAGCAGTACTTC
TRBJ2-7,-,TRBV19,once,CASSSSATNYNEQYF,TGTGCCAGTAGTAGCAGCGCGACCAACTACAATGAGCAGTACTTC
TRBJ2-2,-,TRBV13,few,CASSLNRGPTGELFF,TGTGCCAGCAGCCTAAACCGGGGTCCCACCGGGGAGCTGTTTTTT
TRBJ2-1,-,TRBV6-2/TRBV6-3,few,CASSWPPRTRDTYNEQFF,TGTGCCAGCAGTTGGCCTCCCCGAACGCGGGACACCTACAATGAGCAGTTCTTC
TRBJ1-5,TRBD1,TRBV20-1,few,CSARRQGPYSNQPQHF,TGCAGTGCACGTCGACAGGGACCCTATAGCAATCAGCCCCAGCATTTT
TRBJ1-5,-,TRBV5-5,-,CASSLEVRGQPQHF,TGTGCCAGCAGCTTGGAGGTCCGGGGTCAGCCCCAGCATTTT
TRBJ1-6,-,TRBV20-1,-,CSASTSGQHNSPLHF,-
TRBJ1-2,-,TRBV27,-,CASSLSIPAGYGYTF,TGTGCCAGCAGTTTATCGATCCCCGCGGGCTATGGCTACACCTTC
TRBJ2-1,-,TRBV20-1,-,CSASGGRADYNEQFF,TGCAGTGCTAGCGGCGGTCGGGCGGACTACAATGAGCAGTTCTTC
TRBJ2-7,-,TRBV21-1,few,CASLAGFYEQYF,TGTGCCTCGCTAGCGGGGTTCTACGAGCAGTACTTC
TRBJ2-7,TRBD2,TRBV28,-,CASSPLLAALYEQYF,TGTGCCAGCAGTCCCTTACTAGCGGCCCTCTACGAGCAGTACTTC
TRBJ2-5,-,TRBV7-2,many,CASSLASRRGQETQYF,TGTGCCAGCAGCTTAGCTTCCCGCAGGGGTCAAGAGACCCAGTACTTC
TRBJ2-4,-,TRBV28,many,CASSPSGGIQYF,TGTGCCAGCAGTCCCTCAGGGGGGATTCAGTACTTC
TRBJ1-4,-,TRBV20-1,-,CSATSGRWSEKLFF,TGCAGTGCTACGTCAGGGCGGTGGAGTGAAAAACTGTTTTTT
TRBJ2-7,-,TRBV27,few,CASSIPSGEQYF,TGTGCCAGCAGTATCCCTTCTGGGGAGCAGTACTTC
TRBJ2-5,TRBD2,TRBV11-2,-,CASSTWREINEQYF,TGTGCCAGCAGCACCTGGCGGGAGATAAATGAGCAGTACTTC
TRBJ2-1,-,TRBV29-1,few,CSLFHRDNEQFF,TGCAGCCTGTTTCACAGGGACAATGAGCAGTTCTTC
TRBJ1-5,-,TRBV6-1,-,CASSESRVVDNQPQHF,TGTGCCAGCAGTGAAAGCAGGGTAGTGGACAATCAGCCTCAGCATTTT
TRBJ1-6,TRBD1,TRBV20-1,-,CSTRVTDRANSPLHF,TGCAGTACTAGAGTTACGGACAGGGCAAATTCACCCCTCCACTTT
TRBJ2-7,TRBD2,TRBV5-1,-,CASSPRVGRGGVYEQYF,TGCGCCAGCAGCCCCCGAGTTGGTCGGGGGGGGGTCTACGAGCAGTACTTC
TRBJ2-1,TRBD1,TRBV6-2/TRBV6-3,-,CASSPRGPYYNEQFF,TGTGCCAGCAGTCCGAGGGGGCCCTACTACAATGAGCAGTTCTTC
TRBJ2-4,TRBD1,TRBV5-6,few,CASSLQGTGAKNIQYF,TGTGCCAGCAGCTTACAGGGGACAGGGGCCAAAAACATTCAGTACTTC
TRBJ2-2,TRBD1,TRBV10-3,-,CVIRQGANSNTGELFF,TGTGTCATCAGACAGGGGGCGAATTCGAACACCGGGGAGCTGTTTTTT
TRBJ2-3,TRBD2,TRBV12-3/TRBV12-4,many,CASSLARTSGTDTQYF,TGTGCCAGCAGTTTAGCTCGGACTAGCGGCACAGATACGCAGTATTTT
TRBJ1-6,TRBD1,TRBV3-1,-,CASSQRTGVSYNSPLHF,TGTGCCAGCAGCCAGCGGACAGGGGTGTCCTATAATTCACCCCTCCACTTT
TRBJ2-1,-,TRBV11-2,few,CASSLDRAHDDGNEQFF,TGTGCCAGCAGCTTAGACCGGGCCCATGATGATGGCAATGAGCAGTTCTTC